What follows are 14 T cell receptor beta chains derived from one specimen sequenced in a study of blood T cell repertoires in COVID-19. TCRdb's copy holds only in-frame clones and misses some; the assay was immunoSEQ multiplex PCR. Of tens of thousands of clones in the sample, approximately 80% were seen once. The specimen was peripheral blood. Receptors were obtained from a man between 65 and 79 years old with acute or convalescent COVID-19.

This clone was observed a handful of times. J is TRBJ1-1 and V is TRBV5-5; no reliable D call. Trimming left V 6 bases short and J 11 bases short, with 17 bases between. The CDR3 loop spans 12 amino acids. CDR1 SGHKS and CDR2 YYEKEE come from the germline V gene (reference sequence). CDR3 nucleotide sequence: TGTGCCAGCACCTTATCCGGCCAACAGGCTTTCTTT. Amino acids: CASTLSGQQAFF.

V usage is TRBV7-6 and J usage is TRBJ2-1; the D gene is possibly TRBD1 (5 bases). The germline gives CDR1 SGHVS, CDR2 FNYEAQ. This CDR3 is 14 amino acids long. V was cut by 1 base and J by 5 bases, with 9 bases left in between. CDR3 residues: CASSLGTRDNEQFF. CDR3 sequence (DNA): TGTGCCAGCAGCTTAGGGACAAGAGACAATGAGCAGTTCTTC.

This clone has only a few counts. This sequence joins TRBV7-8 and TRBJ2-7; TRBD2 matches 9 bases. Germline values: CDR1 SGHVS, CDR2 FQNEAQ. V lost 1 base to trimming and J lost 3 bases; unmatched junction nucleotides: 7. The CDR3 sequence is 16 residues long. CDR3: CASSLVVSGGHYEQYF. The CDR3 nucleotides read TGTGCCAGCAGCTTAGTGGTTAGCGGGGGACACTACGAGCAGTACTTC.

The rearrangement uses TRBV28 and TRBJ2-3; D might be TRBD2 (6 bases). This CDR3 is built from 13 residues. Germline V gene data show CDR1 as MDHEN and CDR2 as SYDVKM. The V end was cut by 8 bases, the J end by 5 bases, with 14 bases between. The CDR3 coding sequence is TGTGCCAGCGGCCGACTGGGAGGAGATACGCAGTATTTT. The encoded protein is CASGRLGGDTQYF.

The chain employs TRBV9 and TRBJ2-3; 8 nucleotides match TRBD2. V gave up 4 bases and J gave up 2 bases; unmatched junction bases: 9. The germline gives CDR1 SGDLS, CDR2 YYNGEE. The CDR3 has 16 residues. The CDR3 DNA follows: TGTGCCAGCAGCCCCAAGACTAGCGCCTACACAGATACGCAGTATTTT. Encoded protein: CASSPKTSAYTDTQYF. Together with reference TRBV9 and TRBJ2-3, the CDR3 gives the full variable domain: DSGVTQTPKHLITATGQRVTLRCSPRSGDLSVYWYQQSLDQGLQFLIQYYNGEERAKGNILERFSAQQFPDLHSELNLSSLELGDSALYFCASSPKTSAYTDTQYFGPGTRLTVL.

This clone was seen repeatedly, ten times or more. The chain couples TRBV19 to TRBJ1-5, with D hard to call. The CDR3 consists of 11 residues. The germline gives CDR1 LNHDA, CDR2 SQIVND (reference sequence). Between the trimmed V and J ends, which lost 5 bases and 11 bases, there was a span of 10 bases. In nucleotides, the CDR3 is TGTGCCAGTAGTCAAACTACGGCCCAGCATTTT. Translating gives CASSQTTAQHF.

The V gene is TRBV28, the J gene TRBJ2-7; D not resolved. The germline gives CDR1 MDHEN, CDR2 SYDVKM. The V end was cut by 3 bases, the J end by 2 bases, with 8 bases between. This CDR3 contains 13 residues. The CDR3 sequence is CASSLGRAYEQYF. The CDR3, as DNA: TGTGCCAGCAGTTTGGGCAGAGCCTACGAGCAGTACTTC.

This sequence joins TRBV6-2 or TRBV6-3 and TRBJ1-6, with D perhaps TRBD1 (6 bases). Germline loops: CDR1 MNHEY, CDR2 SVGEGT. The CDR3 length is 14 residues. V gave up 2 bases and J gave up 9 bases, with 11 bases separating them. CDR3 protein: CASSYRRGGSPLHF. CDR3 DNA sequence: TGTGCCAGCAGTTACCGCAGGGGTGGTTCACCCCTCCACTTT.

This clone was counted many times. The chain couples TRBV6-5 to TRBJ1-5; TRBD1 matches 9 bases. The CDR3 sequence is 15 residues long. The ends lost 9 bases at V and 0 bases at J; junction bases unmatched: 6. CDR1 is MNHEY, CDR2 SVGAGI, per germline. In nucleotides, the CDR3 is TGTGCCAGTTGCGACAGGGGGAATAGCAATCAGCCCCAGCATTTT. It translates to CASCDRGNSNQPQHF.

This clone was seen a handful of times. The CDR3 is CASRIGAASSYEQYV. The CDR3 bases are TGTGCCAGCAGAATAGGGGCAGCCTCCTCCTACGAGCAGTACGTC. The rearrangement uses TRBV2 and TRBJ2-7, with D perhaps matching TRBD1 (5 bases). The ends were cut back, 6 bases at V and 0 bases at J, with 15 bases in the middle. The CDR3 length is 15 residues. Germline CDR1 and CDR2: SNHLY and FYNNEI.

The V and J genes are TRBV4-2 and TRBJ2-5, with 7 bases lining up with TRBD1. In germline, CDR1 is LGHNA, CDR2 YNFKEQ. J gave up 4 bases and V 3 bases, and 2 bases lay outside the gene matches. The CDR3 has 13 residues. The CDR3: CASSQYRGETQYF. In DNA, the CDR3 is TGTGCCAGCAGCCAGTACAGGGGAGAGACCCAGTACTTC.

CDR3 sequence: CASSPLSGWYQETQYF. The CDR3 DNA sequence: TGTGCCAGCAGTCCCCTTAGCGGGTGGTACCAAGAGACCCAGTACTTC. The chain employs TRBV28 and TRBJ2-5; 7 bases are a match to TRBD2. V lost 5 bases to trimming and J lost 0 bases; unmatched junction nucleotides: 9. The CDR3 totals 16 residues. Germline loops: CDR1 MDHEN, CDR2 SYDVKM. Complete variable domain (other parts from reference TRBV28 and TRBJ2-5): DVKVTQSSRYLVKRTGEKVFLECVQDMDHENMFWYRQDPGLGLRLIYFSYDVKMKEKGDIPEGYSVSREKKERFSLILESASTNQTSMYLCASSPLSGWYQETQYFGPGTRLLVL.

The V gene is TRBV30, the J gene TRBJ2-1; perhaps TRBD2 as D (5 bases). V lost 3 bases and J 4 bases, leaving 25 bases between the germline ends. The CDR3 extends over 18 amino acids. Germline CDR1 reads GTSNPN; CDR2 reads SVGIG (reference sequence). The CDR3 here is CAWRARGGFNRVYNEQFF. The CDR3 nucleotides read TGTGCCTGGAGAGCGAGAGGAGGCTTTAACCGTGTATACAATGAGCAGTTCTTC.

This clone was seen only once. V gene TRBV20-1 combines with J gene TRBJ2-3, with 12 bases that match TRBD2. Germline CDR1 DFQATT, CDR2 SNEGSKA (reference sequence). The CDR3 is made up of 17 amino acids. The V segment lost 3 bases and the J segment 2 bases; nucleotides outside the gene matches: 9. CDR3 sequence reads: CSASETSGGAYTDTQYF. In DNA form, the CDR3 reads TGCAGTGCTAGTGAGACTAGCGGGGGAGCCTACACAGATACGCAGTATTTT.